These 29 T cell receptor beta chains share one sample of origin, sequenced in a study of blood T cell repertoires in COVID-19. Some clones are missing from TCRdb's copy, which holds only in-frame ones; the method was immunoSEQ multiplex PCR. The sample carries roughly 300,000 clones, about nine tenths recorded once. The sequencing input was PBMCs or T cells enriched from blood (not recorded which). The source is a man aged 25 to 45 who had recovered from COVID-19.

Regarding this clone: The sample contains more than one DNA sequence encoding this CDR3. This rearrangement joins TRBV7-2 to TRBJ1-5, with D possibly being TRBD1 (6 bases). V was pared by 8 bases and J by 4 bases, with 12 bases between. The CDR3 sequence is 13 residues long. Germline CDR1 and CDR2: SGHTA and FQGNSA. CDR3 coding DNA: TGTGCCAGCGGGGCAGGGGTTAATCAGCCCCAGCATTTT. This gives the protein CASGAGVNQPQHF.

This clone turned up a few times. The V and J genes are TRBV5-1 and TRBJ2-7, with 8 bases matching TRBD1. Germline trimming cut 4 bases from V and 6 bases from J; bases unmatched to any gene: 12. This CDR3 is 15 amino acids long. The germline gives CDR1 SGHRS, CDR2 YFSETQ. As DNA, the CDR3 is TGCGCCAGCAGCCCGCAGACCGGGACAGGAAGCGAGCAGTACTTC. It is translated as CASSPQTGTGSEQYF.

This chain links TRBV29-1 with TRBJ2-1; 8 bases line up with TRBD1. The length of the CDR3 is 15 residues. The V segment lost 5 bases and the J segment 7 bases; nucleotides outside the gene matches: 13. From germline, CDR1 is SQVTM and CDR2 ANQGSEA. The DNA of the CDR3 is TGCAGCGTTTTCGGACAGGGACAACCCGGGAATGAGCAGTTCTTC. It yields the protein CSVFGQGQPGNEQFF.

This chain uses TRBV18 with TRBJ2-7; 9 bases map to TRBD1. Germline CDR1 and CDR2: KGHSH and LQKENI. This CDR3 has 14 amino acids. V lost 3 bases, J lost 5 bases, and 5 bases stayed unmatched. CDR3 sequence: CASSPGTGRNEQYF. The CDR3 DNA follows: TGTGCCAGCTCACCTGGGACAGGGAGAAACGAGCAGTACTTC.

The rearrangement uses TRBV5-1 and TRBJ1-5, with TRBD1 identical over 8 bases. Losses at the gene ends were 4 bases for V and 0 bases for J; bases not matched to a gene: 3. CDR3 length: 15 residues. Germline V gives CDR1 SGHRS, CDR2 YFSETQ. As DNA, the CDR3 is TGCGCCAGCAGCCCAACAGGGGGTAGCAATCAGCCCCAGCATTTT. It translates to CASSPTGGSNQPQHF. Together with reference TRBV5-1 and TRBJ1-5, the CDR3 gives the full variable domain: KAGVTQTPRYLIKTRGQQVTLSCSPISGHRSVSWYQQTPGQGLQFLFEYFSETQRNKGNFPGRFSGRQFSNSRSEMNVSTLELGDSALYLCASSPTGGSNQPQHFGDGTRLSIL.

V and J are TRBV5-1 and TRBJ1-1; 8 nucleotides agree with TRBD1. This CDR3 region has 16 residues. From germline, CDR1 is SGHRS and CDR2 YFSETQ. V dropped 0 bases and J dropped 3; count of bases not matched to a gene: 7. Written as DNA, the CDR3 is TGCGCCAGCAGCTTGGAGCGGACAGGGTATGACACTGAAGCTTTCTTT. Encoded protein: CASSLERTGYDTEAFF.

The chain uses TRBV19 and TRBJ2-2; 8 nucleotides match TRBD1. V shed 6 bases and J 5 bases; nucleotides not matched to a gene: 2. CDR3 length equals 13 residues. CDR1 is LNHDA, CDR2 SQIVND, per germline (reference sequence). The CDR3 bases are TGTGCCAGTAGCAGACAGGGGACCGGGGAGCTGTTTTTT. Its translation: CASSRQGTGELFF.

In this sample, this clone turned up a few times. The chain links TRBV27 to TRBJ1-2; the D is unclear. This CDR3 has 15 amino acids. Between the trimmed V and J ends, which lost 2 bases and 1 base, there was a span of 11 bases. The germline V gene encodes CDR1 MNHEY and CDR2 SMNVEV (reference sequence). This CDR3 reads CASSLMAVNNYGYTF. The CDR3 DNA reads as TGTGCCAGCAGTTTAATGGCAGTAAATAACTATGGCTACACCTTC.

CDR3 coding DNA: TGTGCCAGCAGCGACTACCCCCCCACCTACGAGCAGTACTTC. This codes for CASSDYPPTYEQYF. This sequence joins TRBV7-9 and TRBJ2-7, with D possibly being TRBD2 (5 bases). The V end was cut by 5 bases, the J end by 2 bases, with 13 bases between. Germline V gene sequence: CDR1 SEHNR, CDR2 FQNEAQ (reference sequence). This CDR3 contains 14 residues.

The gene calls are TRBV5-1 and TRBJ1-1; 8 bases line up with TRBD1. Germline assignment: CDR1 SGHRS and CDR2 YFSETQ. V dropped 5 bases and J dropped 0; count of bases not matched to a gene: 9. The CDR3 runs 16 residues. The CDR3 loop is CASRPRTGSMNTEAFF. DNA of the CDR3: TGCGCCAGCAGGCCGAGGACAGGGAGCATGAACACTGAAGCTTTCTTT. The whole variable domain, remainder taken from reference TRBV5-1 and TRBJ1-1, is KAGVTQTPRYLIKTRGQQVTLSCSPISGHRSVSWYQQTPGQGLQFLFEYFSETQRNKGNFPGRFSGRQFSNSRSEMNVSTLELGDSALYLCASRPRTGSMNTEAFFGQGTRLTVV.

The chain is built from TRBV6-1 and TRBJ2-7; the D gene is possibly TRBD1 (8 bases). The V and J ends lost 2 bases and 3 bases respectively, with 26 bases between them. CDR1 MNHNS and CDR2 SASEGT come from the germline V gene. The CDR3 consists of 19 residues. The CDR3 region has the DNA TGTGCCAGCAGTGAATACCCGGGGGGTTGGACAGGGACCCTCTACGAGCAGTACTTC. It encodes CASSEYPGGWTGTLYEQYF.

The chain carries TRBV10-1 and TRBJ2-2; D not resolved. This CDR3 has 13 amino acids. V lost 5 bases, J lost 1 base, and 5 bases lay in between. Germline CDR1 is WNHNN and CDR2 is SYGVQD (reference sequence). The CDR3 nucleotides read TGCGCCAGCAGTTACGGGAACACCGGGGAGCTGTTTTTT. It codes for CASSYGNTGELFF.

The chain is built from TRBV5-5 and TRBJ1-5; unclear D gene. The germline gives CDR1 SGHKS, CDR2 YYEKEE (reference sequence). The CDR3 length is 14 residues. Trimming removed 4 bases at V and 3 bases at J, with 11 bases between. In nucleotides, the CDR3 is TGTGCCAGCAGCCTTGACACTCTCAATCAGCCCCAGCATTTT. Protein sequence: CASSLDTLNQPQHF.

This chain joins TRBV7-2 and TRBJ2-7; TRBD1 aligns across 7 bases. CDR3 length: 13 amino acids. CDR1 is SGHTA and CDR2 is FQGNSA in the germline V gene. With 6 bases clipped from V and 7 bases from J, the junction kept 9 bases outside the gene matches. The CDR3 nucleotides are TGTGCCAGCAGTCAGGGGGTGCTACGGGAGCAGTACTTC. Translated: CASSQGVLREQYF.

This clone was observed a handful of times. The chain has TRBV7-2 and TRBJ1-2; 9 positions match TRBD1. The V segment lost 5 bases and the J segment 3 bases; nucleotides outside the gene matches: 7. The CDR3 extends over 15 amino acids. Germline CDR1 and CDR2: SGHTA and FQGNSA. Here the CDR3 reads CASSITGTGYYGYTF. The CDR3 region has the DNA TGTGCCAGCAGCATTACCGGGACAGGGTACTATGGCTACACCTTC.

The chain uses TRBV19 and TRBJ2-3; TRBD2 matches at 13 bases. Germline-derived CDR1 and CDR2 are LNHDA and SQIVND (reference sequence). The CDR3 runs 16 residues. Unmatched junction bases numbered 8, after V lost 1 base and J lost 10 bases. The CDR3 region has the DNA TGTGCCAGTAGTATAGCCGGACTAGCGGGAGACAATGCGCAGTATTTT. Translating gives CASSIAGLAGDNAQYF.

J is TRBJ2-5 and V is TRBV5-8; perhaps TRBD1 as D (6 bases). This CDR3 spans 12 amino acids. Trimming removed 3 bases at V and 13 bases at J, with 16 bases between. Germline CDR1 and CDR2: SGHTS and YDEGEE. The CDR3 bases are TGTGCCAGCAGCTCCCCAACAGGGTCGGGGTACTTC. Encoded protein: CASSSPTGSGYF.

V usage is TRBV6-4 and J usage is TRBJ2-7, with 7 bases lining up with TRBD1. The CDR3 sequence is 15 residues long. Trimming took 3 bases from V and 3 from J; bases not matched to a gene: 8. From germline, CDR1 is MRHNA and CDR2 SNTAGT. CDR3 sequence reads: CASSEYGQVGYEQYF. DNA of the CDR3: TGTGCCAGCAGTGAATACGGACAGGTTGGCTACGAGCAGTACTTC.

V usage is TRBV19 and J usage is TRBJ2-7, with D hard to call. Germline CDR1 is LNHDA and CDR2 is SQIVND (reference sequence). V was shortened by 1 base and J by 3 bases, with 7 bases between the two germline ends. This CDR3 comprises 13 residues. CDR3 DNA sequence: TGTGCCAGTAGTATAGGTCCTAGCTACGAGCAGTACTTC. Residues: CASSIGPSYEQYF.

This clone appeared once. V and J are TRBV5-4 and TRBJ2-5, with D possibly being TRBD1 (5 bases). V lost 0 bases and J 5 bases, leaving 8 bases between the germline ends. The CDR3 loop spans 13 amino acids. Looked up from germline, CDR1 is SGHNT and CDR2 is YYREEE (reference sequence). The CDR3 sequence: CASSLVGAETQYF. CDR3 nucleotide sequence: TGTGCCAGCAGCTTGGTAGGGGCTGAGACCCAGTACTTC.

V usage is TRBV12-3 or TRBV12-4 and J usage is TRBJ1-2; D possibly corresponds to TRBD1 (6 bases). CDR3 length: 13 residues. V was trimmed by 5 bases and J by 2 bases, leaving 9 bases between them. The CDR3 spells CASSPGQNYGYTF. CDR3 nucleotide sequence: TGTGCCAGCAGTCCAGGACAGAACTATGGCTACACCTTC.

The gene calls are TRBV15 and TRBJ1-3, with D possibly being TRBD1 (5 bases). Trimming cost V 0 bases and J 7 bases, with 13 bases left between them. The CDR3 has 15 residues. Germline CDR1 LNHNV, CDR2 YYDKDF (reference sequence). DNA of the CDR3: TGTGCCACCAGCAGAGATCTTGGGGGGAGGAACACCATATATTTT. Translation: CATSRDLGGRNTIYF.

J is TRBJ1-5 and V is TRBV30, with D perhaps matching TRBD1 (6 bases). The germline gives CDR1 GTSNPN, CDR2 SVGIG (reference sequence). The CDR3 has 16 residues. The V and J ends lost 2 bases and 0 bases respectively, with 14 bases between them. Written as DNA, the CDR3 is TGTGCCTGGAGTCGAGGACAGTACTATAGCAATCAGCCCCAGCATTTT. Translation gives CAWSRGQYYSNQPQHF.

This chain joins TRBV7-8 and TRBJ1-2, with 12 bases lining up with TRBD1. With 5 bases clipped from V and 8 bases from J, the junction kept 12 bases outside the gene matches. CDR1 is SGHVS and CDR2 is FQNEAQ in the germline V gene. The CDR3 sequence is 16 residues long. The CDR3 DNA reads TGTGCCAGCAGCCCGGGACAGGGGGCCGGTTTCGGGGGCTACACCTTC. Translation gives CASSPGQGAGFGGYTF. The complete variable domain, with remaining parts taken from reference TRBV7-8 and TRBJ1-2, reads GAGVSQSPRYKVAKRGQDVALRCDPISGHVSLFWYQQALGQGPEFLTYFQNEAQLDKSGLPSDRFFAERPEGSVSTLKIQRTQQEDSAVYLCASSPGQGAGFGGYTFGSGTRLTVV.

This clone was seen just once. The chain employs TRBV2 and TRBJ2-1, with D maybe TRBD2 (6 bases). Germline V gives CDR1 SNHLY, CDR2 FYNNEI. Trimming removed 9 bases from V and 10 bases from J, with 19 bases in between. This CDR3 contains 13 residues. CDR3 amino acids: CARGGLFLSEQFF. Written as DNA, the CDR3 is TGTGCCAGGGGGGGACTCTTCTTGAGCGAGCAGTTCTTC.

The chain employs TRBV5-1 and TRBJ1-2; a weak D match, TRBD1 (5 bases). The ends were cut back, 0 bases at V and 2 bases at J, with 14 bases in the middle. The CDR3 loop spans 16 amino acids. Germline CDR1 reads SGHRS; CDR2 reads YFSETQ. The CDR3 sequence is CASSLVGGKGNYGYTF. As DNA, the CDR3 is TGCGCCAGCAGCTTGGTTGGGGGGAAGGGGAACTATGGCTACACCTTC.

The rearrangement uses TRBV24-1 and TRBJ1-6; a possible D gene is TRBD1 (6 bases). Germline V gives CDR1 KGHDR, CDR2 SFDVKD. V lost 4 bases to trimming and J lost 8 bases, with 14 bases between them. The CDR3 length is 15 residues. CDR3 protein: CATSDRQEGDSPLHF. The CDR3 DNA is TGTGCCACCAGTGACCGACAGGAAGGGGATTCACCCCTCCACTTT.

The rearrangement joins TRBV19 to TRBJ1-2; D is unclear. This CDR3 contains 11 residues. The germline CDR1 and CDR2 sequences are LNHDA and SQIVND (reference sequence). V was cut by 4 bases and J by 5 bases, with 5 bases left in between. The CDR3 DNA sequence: TGTGCCAGTAGTACTCGGTATGGCTACACCTTC. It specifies CASSTRYGYTF.

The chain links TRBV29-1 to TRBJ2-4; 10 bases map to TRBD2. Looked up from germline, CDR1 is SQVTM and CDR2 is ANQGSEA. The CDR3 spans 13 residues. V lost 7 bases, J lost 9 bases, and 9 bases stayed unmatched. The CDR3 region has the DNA TGCAGCGCTCTTCTAGCGGGAGCCTCCATTCAGTACTTC. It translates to CSALLAGASIQYF. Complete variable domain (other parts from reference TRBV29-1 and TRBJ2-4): SAVISQKPSRDICQRGTSLTIQCQVDSQVTMMFWYRQQPGQSLTLIATANQGSEATYESGFVIDKFPISRPNLTFSTLTVSNMSPEDSSIYLCSALLAGASIQYFGAGTRLSVL.